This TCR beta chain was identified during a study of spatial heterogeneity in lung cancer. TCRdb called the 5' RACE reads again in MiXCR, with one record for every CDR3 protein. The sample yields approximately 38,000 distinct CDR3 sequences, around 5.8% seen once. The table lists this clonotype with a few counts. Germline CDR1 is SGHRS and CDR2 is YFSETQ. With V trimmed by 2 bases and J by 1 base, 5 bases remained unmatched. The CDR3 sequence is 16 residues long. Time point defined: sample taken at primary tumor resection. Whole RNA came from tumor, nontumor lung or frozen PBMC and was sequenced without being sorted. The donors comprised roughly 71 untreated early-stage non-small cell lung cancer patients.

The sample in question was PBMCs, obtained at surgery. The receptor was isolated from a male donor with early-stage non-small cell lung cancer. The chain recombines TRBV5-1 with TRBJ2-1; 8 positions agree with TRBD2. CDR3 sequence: CASSLKRGPSYNEQFF. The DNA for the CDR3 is TGCGCCAGCAGCTTAAAGCGGGGGCCGTCCTACAATGAGCAGTTCTTC.